This T cell receptor (beta chain) was captured by sequencing in a study of vaccination and CD4 T cells after COVID-19. Noted treatment: approximately 10-day PBMC culture with coronavirus spike peptide pools or control peptides (ViraFEST assay). PBMC cultures, at two million cells per well, received approximately 10 IU/ml IL-2 and roughly 9.6 ug/ml peptide pools. Germline V gene sequence: CDR1 SGHRS, CDR2 YFSETQ. There are 16 residues in the CDR3. V shed 0 bases and J 3 bases; nucleotides not matched to a gene: 8. Once obtained from cultured CD4+ T cells, the DNA was sequenced using the Oncomine TCR Beta short-read assay. It was cultured CD4+ T cells from which genomic DNA was extracted. In TCRdb, the PCR reads were re-called with MiXCR into one record per CDR3 protein. This sample has roughly 28,000 distinct CDR3 sequences, with approximately 50% found just once. This clonotype was counted between two and nine times. Its antigen is not known.

This TCR derives from a human donor who received a COVID-19 vaccine. This material consisted of CD4+ T cells from blood, cultured in vitro, taken before SARS-CoV-2 vaccination. The V gene is TRBV5-1, the J gene TRBJ1-2; TRBD1 aligns across 7 bases. The CDR3: CASSLGLGQFDYGYTF. CDR3 coding DNA: TGCGCCAGCAGCTTGGGGCTGGGACAGTTCGACTATGGCTACACCTTC.